One and the same sample provided the 31 T cell receptor beta chains below, sequenced in a study of T cell repertoires in cytomegalovirus infection. One entry per CDR3 protein results from TCRdb running MiXCR on the reads. The sample lists about 180,000 distinct CDR3 sequences; roughly a sixth were seen once. Sequenced input: CD8+ T cells from PBMCs. These receptors were collected from a human donor in good health (CMV status not recorded). Some clones in this sample may be carry-over from other donors' samples.

The rearrangement joins TRBV7-2 to TRBJ1-5, with 7 bases matching TRBD1. This CDR3 comprises 17 residues. V lost 4 bases, J lost 0 bases, and 9 bases stayed unmatched. CDR1 and CDR2 from the germline V gene are SGHTA and FQGNSA. CDR3 nucleotide sequence: TGTGCCAGCAGCTCTGTCAGGACAGGCTTTAGCAATCAGCCCCAGCATTTT. It codes for CASSSVRTGFSNQPQHF. Full variable domain (missing parts from reference TRBV7-2 and TRBJ1-5): GAGVSQSPSNKVTEKGKDVELRCDPISGHTALYWYRQSLGQGLEFLIYFQGNSAPDKSGLPSDRFSAERTGGSVSTLTIQRTQQEDSAVYLCASSSVRTGFSNQPQHFGDGTRLSIL.

This clonotype was detected only a few times. The chain recombines TRBV27 with TRBJ2-7; D is tentatively TRBD1 or TRBD2 (5 bases each). Per germline, CDR1 MNHEY and CDR2 SMNVEV (reference sequence). V was cut by 6 bases and J by 3 bases, with 12 bases left in between. The CDR3 extends over 13 amino acids. CDR3 sequence: CASSSGTYYEQYF. As DNA, the CDR3 is TGTGCCAGCAGCTCCGGGACGTACTACGAGCAGTACTTC.

The chain recombines TRBV30 with TRBJ2-1; 8 nucleotides line up with TRBD1. CDR3 length: 13 amino acids. J gave up 8 bases and V 8 bases, and 11 bases lay outside the gene matches. Germline V CDR1 and CDR2: GTSNPN, SVGIG (reference sequence). In nucleotides, the CDR3 is TGTGCCAGTCGAGGACAGGGTGGGCATGAGCAGTTCTTC. The encoded protein is CASRGQGGHEQFF. The entire variable domain, with the rest obtained from reference TRBV30 and TRBJ2-1, is as follows: SQTIHQWPATLVQPVGSPLSLECTVEGTSNPNLYWYRQAAGRGLQLLFYSVGIGQISSEVPQNLSASRPQDRQFILSSKKLLLSDSGFYLCASRGQGGHEQFFGPGTRLTVL.

J is TRBJ2-2 and V is TRBV7-8; D not resolved. The V and J ends lost 2 bases and 6 bases respectively, with 13 bases between them. Germline values: CDR1 SGHVS, CDR2 FQNEAQ. The CDR3 has 15 amino acids. The CDR3 is CASSLPLLMSGELFF. CDR3 bases: TGTGCCAGCAGCTTACCATTATTGATGTCCGGGGAGCTGTTTTTT.

This clonotype was detected only a few times. This rearrangement joins TRBV15 to TRBJ2-2, with 9 bases fitting TRBD1. The germline CDR1 and CDR2 sequences are LNHNV and YYDKDF (reference sequence). The CDR3 contains 16 residues. V gave up 4 bases and J gave up 1 base; unmatched junction bases: 4. This chain's CDR3 is CATSTWTGENTGELFF. The CDR3 nucleotides are TGTGCCACCAGCACTTGGACAGGGGAGAACACCGGGGAGCTGTTTTTT.

The chain couples TRBV5-6 to TRBJ1-2; maybe TRBD1 (6 bases). Between the trimmed V and J ends, which lost 2 bases and 14 bases, there was a span of 19 bases. From germline, CDR1 is SGHDT and CDR2 YYEEEE. The CDR3 contains 13 residues. CDR3 bases: TGTGCCAGCAGCTTTGTCGGGGCAGGGGACGGTACCTTC. The encoded protein is CASSFVGAGDGTF.

A few counts support this clonotype. This chain links TRBV25-1 with TRBJ1-2, with D uncertain. Per the germline V gene, CDR1 is MGHDK and CDR2 is SYGVNS. The CDR3 consists of 18 residues. V was cut by 3 bases and J by 4 bases, with 24 bases left in between. DNA of the CDR3: TGTGCCAGCAGTGATGGCTATTTGCAGAGGGCTTCCGCCTATGGCTACACCTTC. Its protein product is CASSDGYLQRASAYGYTF.

This clonotype was counted only a few times. The V gene is TRBV7-8, the J gene TRBJ2-7, with a possible D match to TRBD1 (6 bases). V was clipped by 3 bases and J by 2 bases, with 11 bases between them. The germline gives CDR1 SGHVS, CDR2 FQNEAQ. The CDR3 sequence is 14 residues long. The CDR3 DNA is TGTGCCAGCAGCTTCACACAGGGTACCTACGAGCAGTACTTC. Its translation: CASSFTQGTYEQYF. The variable domain in full, completed from reference TRBV7-8 and TRBJ2-7, reads GAGVSQSPRYKVAKRGQDVALRCDPISGHVSLFWYQQALGQGPEFLTYFQNEAQLDKSGLPSDRFFAERPEGSVSTLKIQRTQQEDSAVYLCASSFTQGTYEQYFGPGTRLTVT.

This chain joins TRBV11-2 and TRBJ2-7; D possibly corresponds to TRBD1 (6 bases). This CDR3 region has 13 residues. The ends were cut back, 5 bases at V and 4 bases at J, with 12 bases in the middle. In germline, CDR1 is SGHAT, CDR2 FQNNGV. The chain's CDR3 is CASSHGQKYEQYF. DNA of the CDR3: TGTGCCAGCAGCCACGGACAGAAATACGAGCAGTACTTC.

The chain employs TRBV19 and TRBJ2-1; 8 bases line up with TRBD2. The germline gives CDR1 LNHDA, CDR2 SQIVND (reference sequence). V was pared by 4 bases and J by 5 bases, with 10 bases of the junction left unmatched. The CDR3 has 16 amino acids. CDR3 coding DNA: TGTGCCAGTAGTAAATATATCGGGGGGGACCACAATGAGCAGTTCTTC. This codes for CASSKYIGGDHNEQFF.

This clonotype was found a few times. The rearrangement links TRBV20-1 to TRBJ2-7, with D hard to call. Trimming stripped 0 bases from V and 1 base from J, with 10 bases between. Per germline, CDR1 DFQATT and CDR2 SNEGSKA (reference sequence). The CDR3 has 14 residues. The CDR3 is CSARDHDRSYEQYF. The CDR3 DNA sequence: TGCAGTGCTAGAGATCATGACCGATCCTACGAGCAGTACTTC.

The chain links TRBV12-3 or TRBV12-4 to TRBJ2-2; TRBD1 matches 11 bases. The V and J ends lost 3 bases and 3 bases, in that order; junction bases with no gene match: 6. The CDR3 totals 17 residues. Here the CDR3 reads CASSFHPGQGDTGELFF. The CDR3 bases are TGTGCCAGCAGTTTTCATCCGGGACAGGGGGACACCGGGGAGCTGTTTTTT.

This clonotype was found a few times. The chain has TRBV19 and TRBJ1-1; 12 nucleotides line up with TRBD1. Looked up from germline, CDR1 is LNHDA and CDR2 is SQIVND (reference sequence). The CDR3 extends over 19 amino acids. Trimming removed 7 bases from V and 4 bases from J; junction bases left unmatched: 19. The DNA of the CDR3 is TGTGCCAGTAACACGAGGTTCCGGGACAGGGGGCCCCGAGGCACTGAAGCTTTCTTT. Encoded protein: CASNTRFRDRGPRGTEAFF. The full variable domain, its missing parts supplied by reference TRBV19 and TRBJ1-1, is DGGITQSPKYLFRKEGQNVTLSCEQNLNHDAMYWYRQDPGQGLRLIYYSQIVNDFQKGDIAEGYSVSREKKESFPLTVTSAQKNPTAFYLCASNTRFRDRGPRGTEAFFGQGTRLTVV.

The chain links TRBV7-2 to TRBJ1-1; a possible D gene is TRBD1 (6 bases). Looked up from germline, CDR1 is SGHTA and CDR2 is FQGNSA. V shed 4 bases and J shed 2 bases, with 11 bases lying between them. The CDR3 extends over 14 amino acids. The DNA for the CDR3 is TGTGCCAGCAGCTACCCCAGGGGTAACACTGAAGCTTTCTTT. Amino acid sequence: CASSYPRGNTEAFF. Based on the CDR3 plus reference TRBV7-2 and TRBJ1-1, the full variable domain is GAGVSQSPSNKVTEKGKDVELRCDPISGHTALYWYRQSLGQGLEFLIYFQGNSAPDKSGLPSDRFSAERTGGSVSTLTIQRTQQEDSAVYLCASSYPRGNTEAFFGQGTRLTVV.

The rearrangement links TRBV6-5 to TRBJ1-1; D call uncertain. The germline gives CDR1 MNHEY, CDR2 SVGAGI. Deletions cut 0 bases from V and 6 bases from J, with 8 bases between. CDR3 size: 13 residues. CDR3 sequence: CASSYSKLAEAFF. CDR3 DNA: TGTGCCAGCAGTTACTCGAAACTGGCTGAAGCTTTCTTT.

The chain is built from TRBV7-6 and TRBJ2-5; 11 bases are a match to TRBD2. The CDR3 runs 17 residues. Losses at the gene ends were 6 bases for V and 5 bases for J; bases not matched to a gene: 14. Germline loops: CDR1 SGHVS, CDR2 FNYEAQ. CDR3 nucleotides: TGTGCCAGCAGTCATCCTCAGATAGCGGGGGGGCTTGAGACCCAGTACTTC. Translated, it gives CASSHPQIAGGLETQYF.

This clonotype was recorded a few times. CDR3 amino acids: CASSAGGSLSPLHF. The CDR3 DNA is TGTGCCAGCAGCGCTGGGGGTTCCCTATCACCCCTCCACTTT. The chain joins TRBV9 to TRBJ1-6; D perhaps matches TRBD1 (5 bases). V dropped 3 bases and J dropped 10 bases, with 14 bases sitting between them. Per the germline V gene, CDR1 is SGDLS and CDR2 is YYNGEE. CDR3 length equals 14 residues.

V gene TRBV9 combines with J gene TRBJ1-5, with D unclear. Germline V gene lookup returns CDR1 SGDLS and CDR2 YYNGEE. Trimming pared 3 bases from V and 0 bases from J, leaving 7 bases between. The length of the CDR3 is 14 residues. The CDR3 DNA is TGTGCCAGCAGCGAAGAGAATAGCAATCAGCCCCAGCATTTT. Its translation is CASSEENSNQPQHF. The full variable domain, rest sourced from reference TRBV9 and TRBJ1-5, is DSGVTQTPKHLITATGQRVTLRCSPRSGDLSVYWYQQSLDQGLQFLIQYYNGEERAKGNILERFSAQQFPDLHSELNLSSLELGDSALYFCASSEENSNQPQHFGDGTRLSIL.

This clonotype was counted only a few times. J is TRBJ1-2 and V is TRBV10-3; D perhaps matches TRBD1 (6 bases). CDR1 and CDR2 from the germline V gene are ENHRY and SYGVKD. Trimming shortened V by 8 bases and J by 8 bases, and 18 bases separated the two germline ends. The CDR3 totals 13 residues. DNA for the CDR3: TGTGCCATCGAAATTACCAGGGGAAGAGGCTACACCTTC. Translated, it gives CAIEITRGRGYTF.

V usage is TRBV9 and J usage is TRBJ2-1, with D unclear. V was trimmed by 0 bases and J by 5 bases, leaving 9 bases between them. The germline V gene encodes CDR1 SGDLS and CDR2 YYNGEE. The CDR3 is 14 amino acids. The CDR3 DNA follows: TGTGCCAGCAGCGTAGTGGCGGAAAACAATGAGCAGTTCTTC. This translates into CASSVVAENNEQFF.

V and J are TRBV6-5 and TRBJ2-7, with D perhaps matching TRBD1 or TRBD2 (6 bases each). V was clipped by 6 bases and J by 6 bases, with 27 bases between them. The CDR3 has 17 residues. The V gene's germline CDR1 is MNHEY and CDR2 SVGAGI. CDR3 protein: CASSSTHPGLGGSEQYF. CDR3 DNA: TGTGCCAGCAGCTCGACCCATCCAGGGCTGGGGGGCTCCGAGCAGTACTTC.

The rearrangement joins TRBV6-2 or TRBV6-3 to TRBJ2-7; weak D call: TRBD1 (5 bases). In germline, CDR1 is MNHEY, CDR2 SVGEGT. The V and J ends lost 6 bases and 4 bases respectively, with 19 bases between them. CDR3 size: 15 residues. The CDR3 reads CASSPGLGPHYEQYF. The CDR3 DNA sequence: TGTGCCAGCAGCCCCGGGCTGGGGCCTCATTACGAGCAGTACTTC.

The chain uses TRBV20-1 and TRBJ1-2, with a possible D match to TRBD1 (5 bases). The CDR3 contains 14 residues. CDR1 and CDR2 from the germline V gene are DFQATT and SNEGSKA (reference sequence). V lost 0 bases and J 5 bases, leaving 13 bases between the germline ends. The CDR3 coding sequence is TGCAGTGCTAGAGAAGGGGAGGGTCAATATGGCTACACCTTC. It is translated as CSAREGEGQYGYTF.

The chain has TRBV7-6 and TRBJ2-7; D possibly uses TRBD1 or TRBD2 (5 bases each). The germline CDR1 and CDR2 sequences are SGHVS and FNYEAQ. Trimming cost V 3 bases and J 7 bases, with 7 bases left between them. This CDR3 spans 11 amino acids. The DNA of the CDR3 is TGTGCCAGCAGCTTCGAGGGGGAGCAGTACTTC. Its translation: CASSFEGEQYF.

This clonotype was recorded a few times. CDR3 residues: CASTLMRDTEAFF. The CDR3 DNA reads TGTGCCAGCACCCTAATGAGGGACACTGAAGCTTTCTTT. The J gene is TRBJ1-1, the V gene TRBV28; D gene ambiguous. V was pared by 7 bases and J by 3 bases, with 12 bases between. Germline CDR1 reads MDHEN; CDR2 reads SYDVKM. This CDR3 region has 13 residues. Combining the CDR3 with reference TRBV28 and TRBJ1-1 gives the whole variable domain DVKVTQSSRYLVKRTGEKVFLECVQDMDHENMFWYRQDPGLGLRLIYFSYDVKMKEKGDIPEGYSVSREKKERFSLILESASTNQTSMYLCASTLMRDTEAFFGQGTRLTVV.

The genes are TRBV6-6 and TRBJ1-1, with D possibly being TRBD1 (6 bases). The CDR3 runs to 11 residues. V dropped 6 bases and J dropped 8 bases, with 10 bases sitting between them. Germline V gene lookup returns CDR1 MNHNY and CDR2 SVGAGI (reference sequence). In DNA, the CDR3 is TGTGCCAGCAGACAAGACAGGGAAGCTTTCTTT. This sequence encodes CASRQDREAFF.

This clonotype was seen a handful of times. One end of the junction does not line up with germline, which may come from a read error. The chain couples TRBV7-6 to TRBJ2-3; 13 bases line up with TRBD2. CDR3 length: 12 residues. Germline V gene data show CDR1 as SGHVS and CDR2 as FNYEAQ. The CDR3: CASSFGTSGGDF. The CDR3 DNA is TGTGCCAGCAGCTTCGGAACTAGCGGGGGGGATTTT.

J is TRBJ2-2 and V is TRBV6-1; 12 nucleotides align to TRBD2. Germline V gene data show CDR1 as MNHNS and CDR2 as SASEGT. V gave up 2 bases and J gave up 8 bases; unmatched junction bases: 6. The CDR3 is 16 amino acids. The DNA of the CDR3 is TGTGCCAGCAGTGAACAAACTAGCGGGGGGATAGGGGAGCTGTTTTTT. This codes for CASSEQTSGGIGELFF.

This sequence joins TRBV7-6 and TRBJ1-5, with 8 bases lining up with TRBD1. CDR1 and CDR2 (germline): SGHVS, FNYEAQ. This CDR3 is built from 16 residues. V lost 4 bases to trimming and J lost 4 bases; unmatched junction nucleotides: 9. Written as DNA, the CDR3 is TGTGCCAGCAGCTCCTGGACAGGGTCTGAGAATCAGCCCCAGCATTTT. Translating gives CASSSWTGSENQPQHF.

The chain carries TRBV6-2 or TRBV6-3 and TRBJ2-5, with unresolved D. V shed 7 bases and J shed 4 bases, with 13 bases lying between them. CDR1 and CDR2 from the germline V gene are MNHEY and SVGEGT. The CDR3 is 13 amino acids. The CDR3 DNA sequence: TGTGCCAGCATTAGAGTTGGGCCAGAGACCCAGTACTTC. It specifies CASIRVGPETQYF.

This clonotype was detected a few times. The gene calls are TRBV7-9 and TRBJ2-4, with a possible D match to TRBD2 (7 bases). V was clipped by 4 bases and J by 6 bases, with 22 bases between them. The CDR3 extends over 17 amino acids. CDR1 SEHNR and CDR2 FQNEAQ come from the germline V gene (reference sequence). The CDR3 is CASSSPTPPGGGNIQYF. In DNA form, the CDR3 reads TGTGCCAGCAGCTCCCCTACCCCCCCGGGGGGCGGAAACATTCAGTACTTC.